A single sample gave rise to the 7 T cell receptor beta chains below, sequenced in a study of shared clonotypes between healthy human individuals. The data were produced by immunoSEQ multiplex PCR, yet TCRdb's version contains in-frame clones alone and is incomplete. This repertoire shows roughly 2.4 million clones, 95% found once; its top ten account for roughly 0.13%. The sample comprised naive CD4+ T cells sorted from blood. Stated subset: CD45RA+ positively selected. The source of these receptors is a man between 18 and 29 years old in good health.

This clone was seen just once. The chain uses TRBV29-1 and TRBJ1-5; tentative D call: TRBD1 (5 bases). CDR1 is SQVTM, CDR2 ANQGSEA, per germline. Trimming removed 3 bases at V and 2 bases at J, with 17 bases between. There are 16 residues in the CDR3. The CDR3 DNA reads TGCAGCGTTGAGGGGGAGGGTGGTGGTGGCAATCAGCCCCAGCATTTT. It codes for CSVEGEGGGGNQPQHF.

CDR3 loop: CASSVGRDSDQQYF. CDR3 nucleotides: TGTGCCAGCAGCGTAGGAAGGGACAGTGACCAGCAGTACTTC. The chain is built from TRBV9 and TRBJ2-7; the match to TRBD1 covers 7 bases. CDR1 is SGDLS and CDR2 is YYNGEE in the germline V gene. CDR3 length equals 14 residues. Trimming took 0 bases from V and 8 from J; bases not matched to a gene: 8.

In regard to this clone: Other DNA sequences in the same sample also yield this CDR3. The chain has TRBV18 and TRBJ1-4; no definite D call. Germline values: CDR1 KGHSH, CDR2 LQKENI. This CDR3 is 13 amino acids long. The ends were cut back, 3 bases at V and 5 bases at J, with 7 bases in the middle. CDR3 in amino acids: CASSPGENEKLFF. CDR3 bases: TGTGCCAGCTCACCCGGGGAGAATGAAAAACTGTTTTTT.

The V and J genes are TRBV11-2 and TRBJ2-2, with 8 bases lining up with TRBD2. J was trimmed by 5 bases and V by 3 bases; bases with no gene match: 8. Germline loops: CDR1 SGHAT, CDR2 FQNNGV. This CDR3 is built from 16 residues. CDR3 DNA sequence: TGTGCCAGCAGCTTGGGACCGGGAGGGCCAACCGGGGAGCTGTTTTTT. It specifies CASSLGPGGPTGELFF.

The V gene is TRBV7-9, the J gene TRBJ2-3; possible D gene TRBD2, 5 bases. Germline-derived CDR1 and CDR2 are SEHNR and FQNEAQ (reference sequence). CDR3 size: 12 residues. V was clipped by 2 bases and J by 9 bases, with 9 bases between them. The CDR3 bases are TGTGCCAGCAGCTTATCACTAGAGACGCAGTATTTT. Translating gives CASSLSLETQYF.

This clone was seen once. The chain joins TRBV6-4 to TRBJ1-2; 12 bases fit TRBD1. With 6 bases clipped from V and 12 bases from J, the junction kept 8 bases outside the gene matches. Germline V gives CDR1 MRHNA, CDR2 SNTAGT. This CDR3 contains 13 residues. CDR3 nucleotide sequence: TGTGCCAGCAGCCCGGGACAGGGGGCGGACGACACCTTC. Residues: CASSPGQGADDTF.

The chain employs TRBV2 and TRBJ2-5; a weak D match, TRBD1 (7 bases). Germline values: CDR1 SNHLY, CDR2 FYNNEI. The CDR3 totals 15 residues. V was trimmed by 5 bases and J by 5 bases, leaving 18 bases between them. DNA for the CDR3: TGTGCCAGCAGTTCGCCAGGGGGGTTAGGGGAGACCCAGTACTTC. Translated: CASSSPGGLGETQYF.